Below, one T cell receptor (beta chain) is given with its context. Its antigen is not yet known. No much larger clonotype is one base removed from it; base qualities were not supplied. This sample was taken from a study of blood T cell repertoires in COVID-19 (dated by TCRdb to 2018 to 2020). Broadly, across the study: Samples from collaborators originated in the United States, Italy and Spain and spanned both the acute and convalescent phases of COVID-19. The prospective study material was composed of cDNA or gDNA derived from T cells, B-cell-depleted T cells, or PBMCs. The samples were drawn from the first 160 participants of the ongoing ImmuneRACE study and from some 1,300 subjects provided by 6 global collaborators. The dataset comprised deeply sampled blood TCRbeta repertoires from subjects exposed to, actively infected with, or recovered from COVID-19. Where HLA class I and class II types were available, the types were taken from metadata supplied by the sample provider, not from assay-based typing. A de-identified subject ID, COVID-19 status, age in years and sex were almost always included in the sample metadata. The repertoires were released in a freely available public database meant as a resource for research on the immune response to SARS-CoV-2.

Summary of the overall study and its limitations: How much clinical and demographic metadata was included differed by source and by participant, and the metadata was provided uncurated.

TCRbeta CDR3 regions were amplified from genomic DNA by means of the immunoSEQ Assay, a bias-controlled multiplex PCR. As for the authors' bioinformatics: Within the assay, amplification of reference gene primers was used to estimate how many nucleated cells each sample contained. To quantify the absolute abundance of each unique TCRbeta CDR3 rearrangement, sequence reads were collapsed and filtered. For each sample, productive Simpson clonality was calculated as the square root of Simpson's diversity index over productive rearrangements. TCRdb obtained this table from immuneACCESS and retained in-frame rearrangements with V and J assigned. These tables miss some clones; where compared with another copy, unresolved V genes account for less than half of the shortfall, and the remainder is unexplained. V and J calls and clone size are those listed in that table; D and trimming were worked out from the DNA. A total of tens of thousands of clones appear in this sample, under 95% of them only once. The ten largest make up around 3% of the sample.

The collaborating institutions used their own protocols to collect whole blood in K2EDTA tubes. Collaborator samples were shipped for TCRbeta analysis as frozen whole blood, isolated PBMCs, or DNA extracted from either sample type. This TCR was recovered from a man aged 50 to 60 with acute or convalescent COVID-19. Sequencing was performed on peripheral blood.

The base sequence is TGTGCCTGGAGTGTTGACAGGCGCTCCACAGATACGCAGTATTTT. Its coded protein is CAWSVDRRSTDTQYF. In this chain, TRBV30 is recombined with TRBJ2-3, and TRBD1 may be the D gene, going by 6 matching bases. V was cut back by 0 bases and J by 2 bases, leaving a gap of 12 bases between them. The germline V gene (reference sequence) specifies GTSNPN as CDR1 and SVGIG as CDR2. The CDR3 runs 15 residues from the cysteine to the phenylalanine. CDR3 DNA only is kept here, 45 bases in frame from base 1.